The clone carrying this TCR beta chain was counted a few times. Its antigen is undetermined. The sample comes from a study of identical twins. Study-wide points: Twins' excess sharing was less marked for out-of-frame beta sequences. The study based its conclusions on cross-sectional statistical analysis and did not follow the same donors.

cDNA carried unique molecular identifiers, and a universal primer site was added by template switching. MiXCR, run by TCRdb on the 5' RACE reads, gives a single entry per CDR3 protein. The sample contains about 250,000 distinct CDR3 sequences, 11% to 15% of which appear only once. This receptor was identified in a woman between 18 and 29 years old in good health. Sequenced input: memory (CD45RO+) T cells sorted from blood.

The DNA of the CDR3 is TGTGCCAGCACTTTCCGACTAGCGGGTGGGGAGACCCAGTACTTC. This sequence encodes CASTFRLAGGETQYF. The rearrangement joins TRBV12-3 or TRBV12-4 to TRBJ2-5; 10 bases map to TRBD2. V shed 7 bases and J 5 bases; nucleotides not matched to a gene: 10. This CDR3 contains 15 residues.